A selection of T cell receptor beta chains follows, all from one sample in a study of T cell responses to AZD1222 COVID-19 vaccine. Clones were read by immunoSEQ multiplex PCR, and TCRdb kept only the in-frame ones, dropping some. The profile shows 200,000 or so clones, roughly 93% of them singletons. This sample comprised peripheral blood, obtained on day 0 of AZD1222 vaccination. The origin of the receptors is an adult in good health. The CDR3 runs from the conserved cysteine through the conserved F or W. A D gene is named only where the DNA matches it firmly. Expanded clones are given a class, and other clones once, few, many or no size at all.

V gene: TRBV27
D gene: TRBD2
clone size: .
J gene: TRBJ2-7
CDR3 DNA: TGTGCCAGTATCCTTCTAGCGGGAGGAACCTACGAGCAGTACTTC
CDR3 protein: CASILLAGGTYEQYF

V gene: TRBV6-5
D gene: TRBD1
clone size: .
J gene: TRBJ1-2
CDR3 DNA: TGTGCCAGCAGTACCCTTGGGACAGGGAAGGGTGGCTACACCTTC
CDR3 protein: CASSTLGTGKGGYTF

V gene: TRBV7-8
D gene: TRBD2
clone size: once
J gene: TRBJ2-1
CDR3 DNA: TGTGCCAGCAGGAAGAGCGGGAGTCGGACCAATGAGCAGTTCTTC
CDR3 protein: CASRKSGSRTNEQFF

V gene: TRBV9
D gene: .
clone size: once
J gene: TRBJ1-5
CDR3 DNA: TGTGCCAGCCCCTGTCCCCCGGATTTAAATCAGCCCCAGCATTTT
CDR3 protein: CASPCPPDLNQPQHF

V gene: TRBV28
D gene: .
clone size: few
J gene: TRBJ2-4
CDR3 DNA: TGTGCCAGCAGCCCCCGGATGAACATTCAGTACTTC
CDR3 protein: CASSPRMNIQYF

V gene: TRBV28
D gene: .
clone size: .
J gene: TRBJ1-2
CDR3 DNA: TGTGCCAGCAGTTTACCGGTCTCTAACTATGGCTACACCTTC
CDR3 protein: CASSLPVSNYGYTF

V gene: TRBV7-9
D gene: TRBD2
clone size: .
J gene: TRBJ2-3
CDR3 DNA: TGTGCCAGCAGCTACCCGGGTGCGGGACTAGCGGCAGATACGCAGTATTTT
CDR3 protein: CASSYPGAGLAADTQYF

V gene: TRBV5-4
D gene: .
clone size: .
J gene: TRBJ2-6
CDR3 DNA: TGTGCCAGCAGCTTGGTGGGGCGAGGTTTAGGGGCCAACGTCCTGACTTTC
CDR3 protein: CASSLVGRGLGANVLTF

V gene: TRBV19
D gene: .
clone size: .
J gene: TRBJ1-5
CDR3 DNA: TGTGCCAGTACCGAGGTGGCGGGCAATCAGCCCCAGCATTTT
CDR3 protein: CASTEVAGNQPQHF

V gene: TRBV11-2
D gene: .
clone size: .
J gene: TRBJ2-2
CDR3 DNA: TGTGCCAGCAGCTTAGTTGCAGCCCGGAACACCGGGGAGCTGTTTTTT
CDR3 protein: CASSLVAARNTGELFF

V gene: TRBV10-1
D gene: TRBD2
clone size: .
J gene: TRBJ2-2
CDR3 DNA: TGCGCCAGCAGTGGGATAGTTAGCGGGAAGGGGACCGGGGAGCTGTTTTTT
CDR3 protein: CASSGIVSGKGTGELFF

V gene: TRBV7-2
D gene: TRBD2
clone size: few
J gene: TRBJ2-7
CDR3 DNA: TGTGCCAGCAGCCAAGCCGCAACTAGCGGGAGCCACGAGCAGTACTTC
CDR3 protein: CASSQAATSGSHEQYF

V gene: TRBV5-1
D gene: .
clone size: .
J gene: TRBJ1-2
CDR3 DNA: TGCGCCAGCAGCTTGGGGGGTGACGGCTACACCTTC
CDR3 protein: CASSLGGDGYTF

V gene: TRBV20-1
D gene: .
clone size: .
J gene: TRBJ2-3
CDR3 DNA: TGCAGTGCTAGTGAGTTGGGGGGCCGCACAGATACGCAGTATTTT
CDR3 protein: CSASELGGRTDTQYF

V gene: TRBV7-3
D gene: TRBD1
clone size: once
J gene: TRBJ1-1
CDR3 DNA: TGTGCCAGCAACTTCAATCAGGGGGGGACTGAAGCTTTCTTT
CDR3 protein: CASNFNQGGTEAFF

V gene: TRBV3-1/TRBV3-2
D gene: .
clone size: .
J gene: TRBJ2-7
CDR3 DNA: TGTGCCAGCAGCCAAGATGCGGTTTCCTACGAGCAGTACTTC
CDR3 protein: CASSQDAVSYEQYF

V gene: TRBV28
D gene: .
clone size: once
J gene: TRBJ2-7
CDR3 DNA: TGTGCCAGCAGGGCGACACATTCTTCCTACGAGCAGTACTTC
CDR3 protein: CASRATHSSYEQYF

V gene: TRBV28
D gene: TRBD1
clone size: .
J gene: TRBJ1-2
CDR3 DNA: TGTGCCAGCAGTTCCCGACTTTCCCTGGGACAGGGGAACTATGGCTACACCTTC
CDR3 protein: CASSSRLSLGQGNYGYTF

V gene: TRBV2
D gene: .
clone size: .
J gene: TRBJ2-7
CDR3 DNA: TGTGCCAGCAGTGTCCCCTACTACGAGCAGTACTTC
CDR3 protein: CASSVPYYEQYF

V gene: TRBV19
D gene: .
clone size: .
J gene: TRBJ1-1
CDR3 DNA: TGTGCCAGTATCGGACGCGACACTGAAGCTTTCTTT
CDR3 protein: CASIGRDTEAFF

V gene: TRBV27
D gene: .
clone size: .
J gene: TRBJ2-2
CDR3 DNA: TGTGCCAGCAGTTTGCTAGCAGGAACCGGGGAGCTGTTTTTT
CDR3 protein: CASSLLAGTGELFF

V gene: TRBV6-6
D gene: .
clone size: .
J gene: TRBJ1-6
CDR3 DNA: TGTGCCAGCTGGGGGAATTCACCCCTCCACTTT
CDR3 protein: CASWGNSPLHF

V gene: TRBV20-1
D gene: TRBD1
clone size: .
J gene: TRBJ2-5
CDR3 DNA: TGCAGTGCTAGTACAGGGGGCTGGGGGACCCAGTACTTC
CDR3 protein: CSASTGGWGTQYF